The 25 T cell receptor beta chains presented below share a single source sample, sequenced in a study of cytomegalovirus exposure and HLA in healthy donors. Primers for the PCR totalled 60 Vbeta and 13 Jbeta. Here immunoSEQ multiplex PCR was the method, and the copy in TCRdb shows in-frame clones only, minus some. The sample has tens of thousands of clones, roughly two thirds seen once. The sequenced material came from PBMCs. These receptors came from a man in his forties in good health and CMV-seropositive.

This chain uses TRBV19 with TRBJ1-1; D is unclear. V was clipped by 1 base and J by 0 bases, with 21 bases between them. The germline V gene has CDR1 LNHDA and CDR2 SQIVND (reference sequence). The CDR3 loop spans 19 amino acids. Here the CDR3 reads CASSIGVPGGRGLNTEAFF. The CDR3 region has the DNA TGTGCCAGTAGTATAGGCGTTCCGGGAGGACGAGGCCTGAACACTGAAGCTTTCTTT.

The chain employs TRBV5-1 and TRBJ1-4, with TRBD1 as a possible D gene (6 bases). From germline, CDR1 is SGHRS and CDR2 YFSETQ. V was pared by 4 bases and J by 6 bases, with 16 bases between. The CDR3 extends over 15 amino acids. Written as DNA, the CDR3 is TGCGCCAGCAGCGAGGACAGCGTAGCATATGAAAAACTGTTTTTT. Its translation: CASSEDSVAYEKLFF. Using reference TRBV5-1 and TRBJ1-4 for the parts outside the CDR3, the full variable domain is KAGVTQTPRYLIKTRGQQVTLSCSPISGHRSVSWYQQTPGQGLQFLFEYFSETQRNKGNFPGRFSGRQFSNSRSEMNVSTLELGDSALYLCASSEDSVAYEKLFFGSGTQLSVL.

The chain is built from TRBV2 and TRBJ2-7; TRBD1 matches 8 bases. V was clipped by 5 bases and J by 3 bases; unmatched bases: 3. CDR1 is SNHLY and CDR2 is FYNNEI in the germline V gene. The CDR3 is 13 residues long. The CDR3 coding sequence is TGTGCCAGCAGTCGGACAGGGAACTACGAGCAGTACTTC. Protein product: CASSRTGNYEQYF.

The chain's CDR3 is CASSLSQGNTIYF. For the CDR3, the DNA is TGTGCCAGCAGCTTGTCTCAGGGAAACACCATATATTTT. The J gene is TRBJ1-3, the V gene TRBV11-3; no firm D call. The CDR3 is made up of 13 amino acids. CDR1 and CDR2 (germline): SGHNT, YENEEA. V lost 3 bases and J 4 bases, leaving 7 bases between the germline ends.

CDR3 nucleotides: TGTGCCACCAGCGGAGCCCGGAGGGATGGGGATCTCAACTATGGCTACACCTTC. This translates into CATSGARRDGDLNYGYTF. The chain links TRBV15 to TRBJ1-2; D is uncertain. V was cut by 5 bases and J by 2 bases, with 24 bases left in between. Germline V gives CDR1 LNHNV, CDR2 YYDKDF (reference sequence). This CDR3 spans 18 amino acids.

This clone appeared a single time. The rearrangement joins TRBV7-9 to TRBJ1-5; TRBD1 matches 9 bases. The trim removed 4 bases at V and 7 bases at J, leaving 5 bases unmatched. In germline, CDR1 is SEHNR, CDR2 FQNEAQ (reference sequence). The CDR3 contains 14 residues. The CDR3 loop reads CASSYGTGIQPQHF. In DNA, the CDR3 is TGTGCCAGCAGCTACGGGACAGGGATACAGCCCCAGCATTTT.

The V and J genes are TRBV7-9 and TRBJ1-6; no clear D. Germline V lookup: CDR1 SEHNR, CDR2 FQNEAQ (reference sequence). The CDR3 loop spans 15 amino acids. Trimming took 1 base from V and 9 from J, leaving 13 bases between them. CDR3 sequence reads: CASSLGTVLSSPLHF. CDR3 in DNA: TGTGCCAGCAGCTTAGGTACAGTTCTAAGTTCACCCCTCCACTTT.

The chain carries TRBV7-6 and TRBJ2-2; 10 nucleotides match TRBD2. The CDR3 runs 17 residues. V dropped 1 base and J dropped 1; count of bases not matched to a gene: 3. Germline V gene data show CDR1 as SGHVS and CDR2 as FNYEAQ. The CDR3 DNA follows: TGTGCCAGCAGCTTAGAGGCTAGCGGGGGGAACACCGGGGAGCTGTTTTTT. Amino acid sequence: CASSLEASGGNTGELFF.

The chain couples TRBV30 to TRBJ1-1; D ambiguous. With 4 bases removed from V and 6 bases from J, the gap between germline ends came to 15 bases. Germline V gives CDR1 GTSNPN, CDR2 SVGIG (reference sequence). This CDR3 has 13 residues. The CDR3 reads CAWNWSPGAEAFF. Written as DNA, the CDR3 is TGTGCCTGGAACTGGTCTCCCGGGGCTGAAGCTTTCTTT.

The rearrangement links TRBV5-4 to TRBJ2-7; tentative D call: TRBD1 (6 bases). There are 14 residues in the CDR3. Per germline, CDR1 SGHNT and CDR2 YYREEE (reference sequence). Trimming left V 0 bases short and J 3 bases short, with 10 bases between. CDR3 bases: TGTGCCAGCAGCTTGGGAGGGGGTTTCTACGAGCAGTACTTC. Translated: CASSLGGGFYEQYF.

This chain links TRBV15 with TRBJ1-1; TRBD1 aligns across 7 bases. V gave up 5 bases and J gave up 0 bases; unmatched junction bases: 6. The V gene's germline CDR1 is LNHNV and CDR2 YYDKDF (reference sequence). The CDR3 consists of 15 residues. As DNA, the CDR3 is TGTGCCACCAGCCAGGGGGACTCGGTGAACACTGAAGCTTTCTTT. Amino acids: CATSQGDSVNTEAFF.

The chain has TRBV18 and TRBJ2-1; possibly TRBD1 for D (5 bases). The CDR3 length is 16 residues. Trimming took 3 bases from V and 6 from J, leaving 18 bases between them. Per the germline V gene, CDR1 is KGHSH and CDR2 is LQKENI. The CDR3 here is CASSPETDVRGNEQFF. Written as DNA, the CDR3 is TGTGCCAGCTCACCCGAAACCGATGTTAGGGGCAATGAGCAGTTCTTC.

This clone appeared a single time. The rearrangement joins TRBV7-3 to TRBJ2-7, with D maybe TRBD1 (6 bases). The germline gives CDR1 SGHTA, CDR2 FQGTGA. This CDR3 is 14 amino acids long. The ends were cut back, 3 bases at V and 0 bases at J, with 9 bases in the middle. In DNA form, the CDR3 reads TGTGCCAGCAGCTTGGGGGCAAACTCCTACGAGCAGTACTTC. Translating it yields CASSLGANSYEQYF.

The chain recombines TRBV6-5 with TRBJ1-5; 9 bases are a match to TRBD1. The CDR3 is made up of 14 amino acids. Germline CDR1 is MNHEY and CDR2 is SVGAGI. V gave up 5 bases and J gave up 6 bases; unmatched junction bases: 5. CDR3 sequence reads: CASSGTGGAQPQHF. The CDR3 bases are TGTGCCAGCAGTGGAACAGGGGGCGCTCAGCCCCAGCATTTT.

This clone was found a few times. The chain combines TRBV27 with TRBJ2-7; weak D call: TRBD2 (6 bases). With 3 bases removed from V and 2 bases from J, the gap between germline ends came to 11 bases. Germline-derived CDR1 and CDR2 are MNHEY and SMNVEV (reference sequence). This CDR3 is 14 amino acids long. CDR3 residues: CASSFGTSAYEQYF. The DNA of the CDR3 is TGTGCCAGCAGTTTCGGGACTTCGGCCTACGAGCAGTACTTC.

V and J are TRBV6-5 and TRBJ1-1; D remains unclear. CDR3 length: 14 amino acids. Trimming took off 2 bases at V and 5 bases at J, with 12 bases between the two ends. The germline V gene has CDR1 MNHEY and CDR2 SVGAGI. CDR3 sequence reads: CASSYTGSRTEAFF. CDR3 sequence (DNA): TGTGCCAGCAGTTACACCGGGTCGAGGACTGAAGCTTTCTTT.

The chain is built from TRBV4-1 and TRBJ2-7; TRBD2 matches at 10 bases. J gave up 0 bases and V 0 bases, and 8 bases lay outside the gene matches. Per the germline V gene, CDR1 is MGHRA and CDR2 is YSYEKL. The CDR3 runs to 18 residues. CDR3 DNA sequence: TGCGCCAGCAGCCAAGATGAGGGTAGCGGGGGGAACTCCTACGAGCAGTACTTC. Translation gives CASSQDEGSGGNSYEQYF.

The rearrangement links TRBV7-3 to TRBJ2-2; possibly TRBD1 for D (6 bases). Trimming took off 1 base at V and 6 bases at J, with 15 bases between the two ends. The germline CDR1 and CDR2 sequences are SGHTA and FQGTGA. The CDR3 covers 16 residues. The CDR3 DNA reads TGTGCCAGCAGCTTAAATTCAGGGGTCGAACCCGGGGAGCTGTTTTTT. Amino acid sequence: CASSLNSGVEPGELFF.

The chain employs TRBV15 and TRBJ2-7, with TRBD2 identical over 8 bases. Germline V gene data show CDR1 as LNHNV and CDR2 as YYDKDF (reference sequence). J was trimmed by 6 bases and V by 0 bases; bases with no gene match: 10. The CDR3 consists of 16 residues. This CDR3 is CATSRDPLAGPREQYF. The CDR3 nucleotides read TGTGCCACCAGCAGAGATCCCCTAGCGGGCCCCCGCGAGCAGTACTTC.

The chain is built from TRBV11-3 and TRBJ2-7, with 7 bases fitting TRBD1. The CDR3 covers 12 residues. The ends lost 4 bases at V and 7 bases at J; junction bases unmatched: 4. CDR1 SGHNT and CDR2 YENEEA come from the germline V gene. In nucleotides, the CDR3 is TGTGCCAGCAGCTATCAGGGGGATGAGCAGTACTTC. The encoded protein is CASSYQGDEQYF.

CDR3 coding DNA: TGTGCCAGCAGTTTTTTCCTGACAGGGGGCAATTCACCCCTCCACTTT. This sequence encodes CASSFFLTGGNSPLHF. The chain links TRBV27 to TRBJ1-6, with 10 nucleotides matching TRBD1. CDR1 and CDR2 (germline): MNHEY, SMNVEV (reference sequence). The CDR3 is 16 amino acids. Trimming removed 3 bases from V and 7 bases from J; junction bases left unmatched: 6.

This chain connects TRBV4-2 to TRBJ2-4; D gene unclear. The germline V and J ends were trimmed by 0 bases and 0 bases, with 12 bases remaining between them. The CDR3 contains 17 residues. Germline loops: CDR1 LGHNA, CDR2 YNFKEQ. The CDR3 coding sequence is TGTGCCAGCAGCCAAGATCGCGGCTTTCTAGCCAAAAACATTCAGTACTTC. Its protein is CASSQDRGFLAKNIQYF.

This clone occurred many times. This chain joins TRBV7-9 and TRBJ2-7; TRBD2 aligns across 8 bases. The V gene end was trimmed by 5 bases and the J gene end by 4 bases; junction bases not matched to a gene: 10. The CDR3 consists of 15 residues. Germline loops: CDR1 SEHNR, CDR2 FQNEAQ (reference sequence). Written as DNA, the CDR3 is TGTGCCAGCAGCCGGGCTAGCGGGCCGATATACGAGCAGTACTTC. It codes for CASSRASGPIYEQYF.

V is TRBV5-1 and J is TRBJ1-1; TRBD1 matches at 7 bases. Germline CDR1 SGHRS, CDR2 YFSETQ. V trimming: 4 bases; J trimming: 4 bases; junction bases outside the gene matches: 13. This CDR3 is 16 amino acids long. CDR3 in amino acids: CASSSGHRGAGTEAFF. CDR3 in DNA: TGCGCCAGCAGCAGCGGCCACAGGGGAGCAGGCACTGAAGCTTTCTTT.

This chain connects TRBV30 to TRBJ1-2; weak D call: TRBD1 (5 bases). Trimming removed 1 base from V and 3 bases from J, with 15 bases in between. The germline V gene encodes CDR1 GTSNPN and CDR2 SVGIG (reference sequence). The CDR3 is 15 amino acids. The CDR3 sequence: CAWSGTGREHYGYTF. Here the CDR3 DNA reads TGTGCCTGGAGTGGGACCGGCAGGGAACACTATGGCTACACCTTC.